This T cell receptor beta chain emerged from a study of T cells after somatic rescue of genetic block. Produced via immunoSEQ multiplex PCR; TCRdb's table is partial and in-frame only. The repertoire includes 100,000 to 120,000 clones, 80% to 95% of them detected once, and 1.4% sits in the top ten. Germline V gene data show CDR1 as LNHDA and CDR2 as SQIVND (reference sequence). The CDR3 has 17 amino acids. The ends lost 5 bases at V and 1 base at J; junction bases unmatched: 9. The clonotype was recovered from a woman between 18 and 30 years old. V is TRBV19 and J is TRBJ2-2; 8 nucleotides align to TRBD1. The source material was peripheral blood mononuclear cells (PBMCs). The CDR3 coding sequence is TGTGCCAGTAGTCGGGGTCGGGGACAGGAGAACACCGGGGAGCTGTTTTTT. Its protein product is CASSRGRGQENTGELFF.